This passage covers 11 T cell receptor beta chains from one sample sequenced in a study of blood T cell repertoires in COVID-19. Produced via immunoSEQ multiplex PCR; TCRdb's table is partial and in-frame only. The data show 300,000 to 400,000 clones, 88% seen once. Material for sequencing was peripheral blood. These receptors came from a woman between 70 and 85 years old with COVID-19, enrolled during active disease.

The chain carries TRBV7-2 and TRBJ2-1; D possibly corresponds to TRBD1 (6 bases). The CDR3 is made up of 12 amino acids. V lost 3 bases to trimming and J lost 9 bases, with 9 bases between them. Germline V gives CDR1 SGHTA, CDR2 FQGNSA. As DNA, the CDR3 is TGTGCCAGCAGCTTTCAGGGGCTTGAGCAGTTCTTC. This sequence encodes CASSFQGLEQFF.

The rearrangement joins TRBV12-3 or TRBV12-4 to TRBJ2-7, with TRBD1 identical over 8 bases. J lost 2 bases, V lost 6 bases, and 3 bases had no gene match. CDR3 length: 13 amino acids. The CDR3 region is CASRRTGPYEQYF. DNA for the CDR3: TGTGCCAGCAGGCGGACAGGGCCCTACGAGCAGTACTTC.

The chain recombines TRBV6-1 with TRBJ2-5; D perhaps matches TRBD1 (7 bases). Trimming cost V 0 bases and J 5 bases, with 16 bases left between them. The CDR3 is 16 residues long. Germline-derived CDR1 and CDR2 are MNHNS and SASEGT. CDR3 sequence (DNA): TGTGCCAGCAGTGAAGCGCTTCAGGGGGGACCGGAGACCCAGTACTTC. Encoded protein: CASSEALQGGPETQYF.

J is TRBJ1-5 and V is TRBV5-8; no clear D gene. CDR3 length: 15 amino acids. Germline CDR1 SGHTS, CDR2 YDEGEE. The V and J ends lost 4 bases and 0 bases respectively, with 11 bases between them. Here the CDR3 DNA reads TGTGCCAGCAGCCGGGTGGGTTATAGCAATCAGCCCCAGCATTTT. Amino acid sequence: CASSRVGYSNQPQHF.

J is TRBJ1-2 and V is TRBV9, with TRBD1 matching over 8 bases. V dropped 0 bases and J dropped 6; count of bases not matched to a gene: 10. The CDR3 is 16 residues long. Germline V gene sequence: CDR1 SGDLS, CDR2 YYNGEE. CDR3 bases: TGTGCCAGCAGCGTAGGTTTGGCAGGGGGCAGTGATGGCTACACCTTC. Translated: CASSVGLAGGSDGYTF.

This clone was seen a handful of times. The V gene is TRBV5-1, the J gene TRBJ2-7; 10 nucleotides agree with TRBD1. V lost 4 bases to trimming and J lost 7 bases; unmatched junction nucleotides: 8. Per the germline V gene, CDR1 is SGHRS and CDR2 is YFSETQ. This CDR3 comprises 14 residues. The DNA for the CDR3 is TGCGCCAGCAGCGACAGGGGGCTAGCAAGGGAGCAGTACTTC. The encoded protein is CASSDRGLAREQYF. The full variable domain, with the rest looked up from reference TRBV5-1 and TRBJ2-7, is KAGVTQTPRYLIKTRGQQVTLSCSPISGHRSVSWYQQTPGQGLQFLFEYFSETQRNKGNFPGRFSGRQFSNSRSEMNVSTLELGDSALYLCASSDRGLAREQYFGPGTRLTVT.

J is TRBJ1-5 and V is TRBV19; D is possibly TRBD1 (6 bases). V lost 9 bases, J lost 5 bases, and 14 bases lay in between. Germline loops: CDR1 LNHDA, CDR2 SQIVND (reference sequence). The CDR3 runs 13 residues. The CDR3 bases are TGTGCCAGCAAACTACAGGGAGATCAGCCCCAGCATTTT. It encodes CASKLQGDQPQHF.

The CDR3 reads CASSMVGQSPNYGYTF. The CDR3 bases are TGTGCCAGCAGCATGGTGGGACAGAGCCCTAACTATGGCTACACCTTC. V and J are TRBV7-8 and TRBJ1-2, with TRBD1 matching over 7 bases. J lost 0 bases, V lost 5 bases, and 9 bases had no gene match. Germline V gene sequence: CDR1 SGHVS, CDR2 FQNEAQ. CDR3 length equals 16 residues.

The chain uses TRBV4-1 and TRBJ2-5; 8 nucleotides match TRBD2. CDR1 MGHRA and CDR2 YSYEKL come from the germline V gene. Germline trimming cut 0 bases from V and 5 bases from J; bases unmatched to any gene: 8. The CDR3 is 16 amino acids. The CDR3 coding sequence is TGCGCCAGCAGCCAAGATGGACGGGGGGGCCGGGAGACCCAGTACTTC. This codes for CASSQDGRGGRETQYF.

J is TRBJ1-4 and V is TRBV7-3; the D is unclear. Germline assignment: CDR1 SGHTA and CDR2 FQGTGA. The germline V and J ends were trimmed by 0 bases and 0 bases, with 8 bases remaining between them. There are 16 residues in the CDR3. The chain's CDR3 is CASSLTVQPTNEKLFF. CDR3 DNA sequence: TGTGCCAGCAGCTTAACGGTACAGCCAACTAATGAAAAACTGTTTTTT.

This clone was detected a few times. The CDR3 sequence is CATSRDVPGQRMNTEAFF. In nucleotides, the CDR3 is TGTGCCACCAGCAGAGATGTCCCGGGACAGAGAATGAACACTGAAGCTTTCTTT. J is TRBJ1-1 and V is TRBV15; 7 positions agree with TRBD1. Germline-derived CDR1 and CDR2 are LNHNV and YYDKDF (reference sequence). This CDR3 is built from 18 residues. With 0 bases clipped from V and 0 bases from J, the junction kept 10 bases outside the gene matches.